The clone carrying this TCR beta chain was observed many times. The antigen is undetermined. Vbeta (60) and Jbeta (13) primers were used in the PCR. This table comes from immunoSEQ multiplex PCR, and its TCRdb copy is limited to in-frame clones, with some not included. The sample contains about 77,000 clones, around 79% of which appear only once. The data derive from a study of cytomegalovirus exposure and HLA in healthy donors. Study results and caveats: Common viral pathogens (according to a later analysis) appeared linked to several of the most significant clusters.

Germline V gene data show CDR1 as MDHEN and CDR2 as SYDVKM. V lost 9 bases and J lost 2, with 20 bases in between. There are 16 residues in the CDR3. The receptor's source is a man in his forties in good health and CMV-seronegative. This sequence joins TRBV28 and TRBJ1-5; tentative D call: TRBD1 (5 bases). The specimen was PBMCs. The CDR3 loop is CASTTTDETGNQPQHF. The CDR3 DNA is TGTGCCAGTACTACGACAGACGAGACGGGCAATCAGCCCCAGCATTTT. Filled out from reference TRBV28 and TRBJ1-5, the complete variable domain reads DVKVTQSSRYLVKRTGEKVFLECVQDMDHENMFWYRQDPGLGLRLIYFSYDVKMKEKGDIPEGYSVSREKKERFSLILESASTNQTSMYLCASTTTDETGNQPQHFGDGTRLSIL.